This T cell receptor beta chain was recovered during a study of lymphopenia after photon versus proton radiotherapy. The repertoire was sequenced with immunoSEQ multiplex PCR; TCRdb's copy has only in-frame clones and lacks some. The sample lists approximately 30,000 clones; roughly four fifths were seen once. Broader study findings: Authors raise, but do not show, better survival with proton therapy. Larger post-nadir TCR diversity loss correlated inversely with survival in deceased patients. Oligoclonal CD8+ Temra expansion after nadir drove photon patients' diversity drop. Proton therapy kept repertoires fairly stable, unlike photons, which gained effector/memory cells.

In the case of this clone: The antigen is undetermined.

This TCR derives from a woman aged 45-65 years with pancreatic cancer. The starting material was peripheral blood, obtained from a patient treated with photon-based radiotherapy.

The CDR3 region is CATSRDRGFPYF. As DNA, the CDR3 is TGTGCCACCAGCAGAGATCGAGGGTTTCCGTACTTC. This chain connects TRBV15 to TRBJ2-7; D may be TRBD2 (5 bases). Germline V gene lookup returns CDR1 LNHNV and CDR2 YYDKDF (reference sequence). Trimming pared 0 bases from V and 12 bases from J, leaving 12 bases between. The CDR3 runs to 12 residues.